The 15 T cell receptor beta chains in this list originate from one sample, sequenced in a study of CD8 T cells in ankylosing spondylitis. TCRdb re-called the 5' RACE reads with MiXCR, one entry per CDR3 protein. The sample consists of roughly 140,000 distinct CDR3 sequences, approximately 48% of them appearing once. Sequencing was done on a sample of synovial fluid, either unsorted or a sorted T cell fraction (not recorded which). The source of these receptors is a male donor with ankylosing spondylitis.

This clonotype was seen ten or more times. The V call is TRBV2, the J call TRBJ2-1, with TRBD2 identical over 9 bases. In germline, CDR1 is SNHLY, CDR2 FYNNEI. The length of the CDR3 is 15 residues. Trimming removed 4 bases from V and 8 bases from J; junction bases left unmatched: 9. In DNA form, the CDR3 reads TGTGCCAGCAGTGGAGGCCTAGCGGGGTCTCATGAGCAGTTCTTC. It is translated as CASSGGLAGSHEQFF.

The rearrangement links TRBV12-3 or TRBV12-4 to TRBJ2-3; TRBD2 matches 11 bases. Trimming took 6 bases from V and 5 from J; bases not matched to a gene: 16. CDR3 size: 18 residues. The CDR3 loop is CASSPGVAGGPGGDTQYF. CDR3 nucleotides: TGTGCCAGCAGCCCCGGCGTAGCGGGAGGGCCGGGGGGAGATACGCAGTATTTT.

This clonotype was counted between two and nine times. The chain combines TRBV6-2 or TRBV6-3 with TRBJ1-2; D not certain. The CDR3 runs 14 residues. The germline CDR1 and CDR2 sequences are MNHEY and SVGEGT. V was pared by 5 bases and J by 4 bases, with 14 bases between. DNA of the CDR3: TGTGCCAGCAGTGCCCTTCGGGAGTTCTATGGCTACACCTTC. Protein sequence: CASSALREFYGYTF.

This clonotype was seen a handful of times. This chain joins TRBV11-1 and TRBJ1-1, with TRBD1 matching over 8 bases. Trimming took 5 bases from V and 0 from J; bases not matched to a gene: 20. The CDR3 has 20 residues. Germline lookup yields CDR1 SGHAT and CDR2 FQDESV (reference sequence). CDR3 nucleotides: TGTGCCAGCAGCCCCTCCCGGGACAGGCTTTTTCAGGCAATGAACACTGAAGCTTTCTTT. This translates into CASSPSRDRLFQAMNTEAFF. Combining the CDR3 with reference TRBV11-1 and TRBJ1-1 gives the whole variable domain EAEVAQSPRYKITEKSQAVAFWCDPISGHATLYWYRQILGQGPELLVQFQDESVVDDSQLPKDRFSAERLKGVDSTLKIQPAELGDSAMYLCASSPSRDRLFQAMNTEAFFGQGTRLTVV.

This clonotype was seen a few times. The chain has TRBV3-1 and TRBJ2-3; 9 bases fit TRBD2. Germline V gene data show CDR1 as LGHDT and CDR2 as YNNKEL (reference sequence). Unmatched junction bases numbered 6, after V lost 0 bases and J lost 2 bases. The CDR3 is made up of 17 amino acids. Written as DNA, the CDR3 is TGTGCCAGCAGCCAAGAGGTGGCGGGGGGGCCCACAGATACGCAGTATTTT. This gives the protein CASSQEVAGGPTDTQYF.

This clonotype was seen more than once but under ten times. This rearrangement joins TRBV11-2 to TRBJ1-2; D is perhaps TRBD1 (5 bases). The CDR3 consists of 19 residues. Germline CDR1 and CDR2: SGHAT and FQNNGV. V was pared by 2 bases and J by 5 bases, with 27 bases between. The DNA for the CDR3 is TGTGCCAGCAGCTTAACTGTCCCGGACTGGGACCATCAAGAATATGGCTACACCTTC. It codes for CASSLTVPDWDHQEYGYTF.

The genes are TRBV20-1 and TRBJ2-5; 9 bases fit TRBD1. The CDR3 covers 13 residues. The trim removed 3 bases at V and 5 bases at J, leaving 4 bases unmatched. Per germline, CDR1 DFQATT and CDR2 SNEGSKA (reference sequence). CDR3 sequence reads: CSASEDRGETQYF. Written as DNA, the CDR3 is TGCAGTGCTAGTGAAGACAGGGGGGAGACCCAGTACTTC.

The chain joins TRBV11-2 to TRBJ1-1; 10 positions agree with TRBD1. Germline CDR1 and CDR2: SGHAT and FQNNGV. Unmatched junction bases numbered 20, after V lost 0 bases and J lost 1 base. The CDR3 is 22 residues long. The CDR3 loop reads CASSLDQAHTIVGQGRNTEAFF. The CDR3, as DNA: TGTGCCAGCAGCTTAGATCAGGCACATACGATAGTGGGACAGGGGAGGAACACTGAAGCTTTCTTT.

There are a few counts of this clonotype. The gene calls are TRBV4-3 and TRBJ2-2; TRBD2 agrees at 7 bases. The V gene end was trimmed by 0 bases and the J gene end by 7 bases; junction bases not matched to a gene: 11. Germline CDR1 and CDR2: LGHNA and YSLEER. The CDR3 covers 17 residues. CDR3 coding DNA: TGCGCCAGCAGCCAAGATGGAGGGCCGGGAGGCTACGGGGAGCTGTTTTTT. It codes for CASSQDGGPGGYGELFF.

The chain links TRBV24-1 to TRBJ2-1, with D hard to call. Germline V gives CDR1 KGHDR, CDR2 SFDVKD. The CDR3 consists of 12 residues. V was pared by 1 base and J by 7 bases, with 4 bases between. The CDR3 DNA reads TGTGCCACCAGTGATTTTAATAATGAGCAGTTCTTC. Translated, it gives CATSDFNNEQFF.

The chain links TRBV15 to TRBJ2-1, with D tentatively TRBD2 (5 bases). The V end lost 5 bases, the J end lost 0 bases, and 14 bases lay between the germline ends. CDR3 length: 16 amino acids. CDR1 and CDR2 (germline): LNHNV, YYDKDF (reference sequence). The CDR3 is CATSRTTRSSYNEQFF. The CDR3 DNA is TGTGCCACCAGCCGAACCACTAGAAGCTCCTACAATGAGCAGTTCTTC.

The chain has TRBV29-1 and TRBJ2-7; D remains unclear. Germline loops: CDR1 SQVTM, CDR2 ANQGSEA. This CDR3 is built from 15 residues. V gave up 1 base and J gave up 2 bases, with 15 bases separating them. The CDR3 spells CSVEGKTGPPYEQYF. In DNA, the CDR3 is TGCAGCGTTGAAGGGAAAACTGGGCCGCCCTACGAGCAGTACTTC.

This clonotype came up many times. This chain links TRBV9 with TRBJ2-7, with D perhaps matching TRBD2 (7 bases). Germline CDR1 reads SGDLS; CDR2 reads YYNGEE. Trimming took 3 bases from V and 4 from J, leaving 11 bases between them. This CDR3 comprises 13 residues. The CDR3 DNA is TGTGCCAGCAGCGCGGAGGGGGGGTACGAGCAGTACTTC. Translated: CASSAEGGYEQYF.

This clonotype was seen a few times. V gene TRBV24-1 combines with J gene TRBJ2-1; D remains unclear. The CDR3 extends over 15 amino acids. Deletions cut 3 bases from V and 3 bases from J, with 11 bases between. Per germline, CDR1 KGHDR and CDR2 SFDVKD. CDR3 sequence (DNA): TGTGCCACCAGTGATGTACGGACCAACTACAATGAGCAGTTCTTC. It specifies CATSDVRTNYNEQFF.

The V and J genes are TRBV10-3 and TRBJ2-3, with 12 bases lining up with TRBD2. CDR1 is ENHRY and CDR2 is SYGVKD in the germline V gene. CDR3 size: 18 residues. Trimming removed 7 bases from V and 3 bases from J; junction bases left unmatched: 14. In DNA form, the CDR3 reads TGTGCCATCACCGAGTCGACTAGCGGGAGCCTTTCTACAGATACGCAGTATTTT. It is translated as CAITESTSGSLSTDTQYF.